This T cell receptor (beta chain) was sequenced for a study of blood T cell repertoires in COVID-19. On the study more broadly: The United States, Italy and Spain supplied acute and convalescent COVID-19 samples. PBMCs, B-cell-depleted T cells, or T cells were the source of the cDNA or gDNA that made up the material.

In this sample, this clone turned up once. In germline, CDR1 is SGDLS, CDR2 YYNGEE. The CDR3 loop spans 15 amino acids. The V gene lost 0 bases and the J gene lost 4 bases, with 11 bases spanning the gap. Methods used by the authors: Amplification from reference gene primers served as the basis for estimated nucleated cell counts. Data came from immunoSEQ multiplex PCR; TCRdb stores just in-frame clones and leaves some out. That table furnishes V, J and clone size, whereas the DNA furnished D and trimming. The sample comprises under 350,000 clones, roughly 85% of which are singletons, and about an eighth rests with the top ten.

The source is a human donor in a cohort sampled during active COVID-19. The sample comprised peripheral blood. The chain couples TRBV9 to TRBJ2-4; D perhaps matches TRBD2 (5 bases). CDR3 nucleotide sequence: TGTGCCAGCAGCGTAGAGGGAGAACTTAAAAACATTCAGTACTTC. It encodes CASSVEGELKNIQYF.